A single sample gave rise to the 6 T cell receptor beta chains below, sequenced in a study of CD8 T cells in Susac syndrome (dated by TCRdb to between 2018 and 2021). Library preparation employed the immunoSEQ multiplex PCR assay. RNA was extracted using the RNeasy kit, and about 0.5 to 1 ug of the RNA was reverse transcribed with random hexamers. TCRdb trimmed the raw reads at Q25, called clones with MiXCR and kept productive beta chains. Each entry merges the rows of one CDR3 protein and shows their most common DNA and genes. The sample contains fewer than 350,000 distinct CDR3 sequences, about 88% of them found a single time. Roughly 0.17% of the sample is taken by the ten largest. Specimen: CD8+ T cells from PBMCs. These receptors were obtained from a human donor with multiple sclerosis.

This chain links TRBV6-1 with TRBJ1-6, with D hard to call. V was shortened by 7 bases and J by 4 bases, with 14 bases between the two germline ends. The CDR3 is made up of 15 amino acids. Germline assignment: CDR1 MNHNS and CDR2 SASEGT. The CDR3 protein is CASMSKGFYNSPLHF. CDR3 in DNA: TGTGCCAGCATGTCTAAAGGTTTTTATAATTCACCCCTCCACTTT.

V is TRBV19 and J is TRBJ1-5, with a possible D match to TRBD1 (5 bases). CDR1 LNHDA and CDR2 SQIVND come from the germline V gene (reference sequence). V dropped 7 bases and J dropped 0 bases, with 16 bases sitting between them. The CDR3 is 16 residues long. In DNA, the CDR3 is TGTGCCAGTACGGATTGGCAGGGCGCTAGCAATCAGCCCCAGCATTTT. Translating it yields CASTDWQGASNQPQHF.

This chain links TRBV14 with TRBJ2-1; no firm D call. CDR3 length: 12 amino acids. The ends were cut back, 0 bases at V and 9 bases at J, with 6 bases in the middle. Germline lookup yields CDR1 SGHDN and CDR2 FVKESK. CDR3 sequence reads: CASSQDRVEQFF. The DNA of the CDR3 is TGTGCCAGCAGCCAAGATAGGGTTGAGCAGTTCTTC.

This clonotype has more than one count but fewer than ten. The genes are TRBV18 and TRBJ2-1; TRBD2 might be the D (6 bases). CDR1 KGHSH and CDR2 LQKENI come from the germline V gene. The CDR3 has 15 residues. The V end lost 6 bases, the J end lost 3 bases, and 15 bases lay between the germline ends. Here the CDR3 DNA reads TGTGCCAGCTCGGAGACCGGGACTGGCTACAATGAGCAGTTCTTC. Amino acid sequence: CASSETGTGYNEQFF.

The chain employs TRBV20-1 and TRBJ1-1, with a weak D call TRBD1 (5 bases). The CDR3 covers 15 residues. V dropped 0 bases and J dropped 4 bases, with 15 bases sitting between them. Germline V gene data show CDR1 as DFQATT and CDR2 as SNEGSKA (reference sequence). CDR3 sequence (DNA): TGCAGTGCTAGAGATTATCGGGAGGGGATCACTGAAGCTTTCTTT. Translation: CSARDYREGITEAFF.

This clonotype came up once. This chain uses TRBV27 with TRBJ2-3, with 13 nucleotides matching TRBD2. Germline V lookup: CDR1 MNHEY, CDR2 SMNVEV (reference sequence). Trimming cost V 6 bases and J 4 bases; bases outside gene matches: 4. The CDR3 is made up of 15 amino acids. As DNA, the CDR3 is TGTGCCAGCAGACCGGGACTAGCGGGACCAGATACGCAGTATTTT. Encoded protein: CASRPGLAGPDTQYF.